The T cell receptor (beta chain) described here comes from a study of CD8+CD57+ T cells in acquired aplastic anemia. Background on the study: Sorted CD4+ and CD8+ cells yielded around 3 ug of DNA on average. CD4+ reads averaged around 9.9 million in healthy donors. Study findings and constraints: Simpson's diversity of CD8+ cells was not significantly different in patients compared with controls. The same twenty-nine CD8+ CDR3 sequences occurred in patients and in controls.

The table lists this clonotype with many counts. Its specificity is not known. V was pared by 6 bases and J by 5 bases, with 13 bases between. Per germline, CDR1 MNHEY and CDR2 SVGEGT. The CDR3 spans 13 residues. Genomic DNA acted as the template from which TCR beta VDJ combination and CDR3 sequence profiling were carried out. One entry per CDR3 protein, called by TCRdb with MiXCR from the reads. Here the sample spans over 40,000 distinct CDR3 sequences, about 73% being singletons. The chain has TRBV6-2 or TRBV6-3 and TRBJ2-5; D is undetermined. The clonotype was recovered from a human donor in good health, serving as a control. The sequencing input was sorted CD4+, CD8+, or CD8+CD57+ T cells (not recorded which) from PBMCs. This CDR3 is CASRRLGAETQYF. The DNA for the CDR3 is TGTGCCAGCAGACGCCTGGGCGCCGAGACCCAGTACTTC.